A selection of T cell receptor beta chains follows, all from one sample in a study of shared clonotypes between healthy human individuals. Some clones are missing from TCRdb's copy, which holds only in-frame ones; the method was immunoSEQ multiplex PCR. The sample consists of about 680,000 clones, about 90% of them appearing once. Sequencing was done on a sample of naive CD8+ T cells sorted from blood. Receptors originate from a man younger than 40 in good health. Each CDR3 is given with its conserved first and last residue. Each record gives: J gene, D gene, clone size, V gene, CDR3 protein, CDR3 DNA. D genes are given only for firm matches. Some rows mark clone size as missing; the rest say once, few, many or name a class of expanded clone.

TRBJ2-7,-,few,TRBV30,CAWSSDGAAEQYF,TGTGCCTGGAGTTCTGACGGTGCTGCCGAGCAGTACTTC
TRBJ2-3,TRBD1,-,TRBV28,CASTQDAGGPTDTQYF,TGTGCCAGCACGCAAGATGCAGGGGGACCGACAGATACGCAGTATTTT
TRBJ1-2,-,-,TRBV4-1,CASSQDQTGTRRYDTF,TGCGCCAGCAGCCAAGACCAAACAGGGACCCGCCGGTACGACACCTTC
TRBJ2-2,-,-,TRBV15,CATAQGWTGELFF,TGTGCCACCGCACAGGGTTGGACCGGGGAGCTGTTTTTT
TRBJ2-7,TRBD2,once,TRBV6-1,CASSGPWEGRNEQYF,TGTGCCAGCAGTGGGCCATGGGAGGGCCGCAACGAGCAGTACTTC
TRBJ1-2,TRBD1,once,TRBV29-1,CSANQGQIGDGYTF,TGCAGCGCAAACCAGGGACAGATCGGAGATGGCTACACCTTC
TRBJ2-6,-,-,TRBV5-1,CASSLAGLGGSFVLGANVLTF,TGCGCCAGCAGCTTGGCCGGTTTAGGTGGGAGCTTTGTTTTGGGGGCCAACGTCCTGACTTTC
TRBJ2-1,TRBD1,-,TRBV11-2,CASSSGQVGYNEQFF,TGTGCCAGCAGCTCCGGACAGGTCGGGTACAATGAGCAGTTCTTC
TRBJ2-7,-,-,TRBV9,CASSVASGEERSYEQYF,TGTGCCAGCAGCGTAGCTTCAGGGGAGGAAAGGTCCTACGAGCAGTACTTC
TRBJ2-3,-,-,TRBV11-2,CASSPVGDTQYF,TGTGCCAGCAGCCCGGTGGGGGATACGCAGTATTTT
TRBJ2-7,TRBD1,-,TRBV6-1,CASRGTGEYEQYF,TGTGCCAGCAGAGGGACAGGGGAATACGAGCAGTACTTC
TRBJ2-7,TRBD1,-,TRBV10-3,CAISETDRGHYEQYF,TGTGCCATCAGTGAAACTGACAGGGGGCACTACGAGCAGTACTTC
TRBJ2-5,-,once,TRBV7-6,CASSPRWGTRETQYF,TGTGCCAGCAGCCCTCGATGGGGGACGAGAGAGACCCAGTACTTC
TRBJ2-7,TRBD1,-,TRBV9,CASSGGQGSYEQYF,TGTGCCAGCAGCGGCGGACAGGGGTCCTACGAGCAGTACTTC
TRBJ1-2,TRBD1,-,TRBV13,CASSGRQGGDSNYGYTF,TGTGCCAGCAGCGGTCGACAGGGTGGGGACTCTAACTATGGCTACACCTTC
TRBJ2-3,TRBD2,-,TRBV5-4,CASKEAPGAGSTDTQYF,TGTGCCAGCAAGGAAGCCCCGGGAGCGGGGAGCACAGATACGCAGTATTTT
TRBJ1-4,-,-,TRBV28,CASSPFGGNGNEKLFF,TGTGCCAGCAGTCCCTTCGGAGGGAACGGCAATGAAAAACTGTTTTTT
TRBJ2-7,TRBD2,once,TRBV27,CASSAGLAGAEQYF,TGTGCCAGCAGTGCGGGACTAGCGGGAGCCGAGCAGTACTTC
TRBJ2-2,TRBD1,-,TRBV11-2,CASTMPATGGLNTGELFF,TGTGCCAGCACCATGCCGGCCACAGGGGGCCTTAACACCGGGGAGCTGTTTTTT
TRBJ2-7,TRBD1,-,TRBV29-1,CSVEKVGQGTYEQYF,TGCAGCGTTGAAAAAGTAGGACAGGGGACCTACGAGCAGTACTTC
TRBJ1-4,-,-,TRBV4-3,CASSQDLSRRGLGKLFF,TGCGCCAGCAGCCAAGATCTCAGCCGACGTGGCCTAGGAAAACTGTTTTTT
TRBJ2-7,TRBD1,-,TRBV13,CASSPRTGPLYEQYF,TGTGCCAGCAGCCCCCGGACAGGGCCCCTCTACGAGCAGTACTTC
TRBJ2-5,-,-,TRBV7-6,CASSLAPGRTGETQYF,TGTGCCAGCAGCTTAGCTCCCGGGAGAACGGGAGAGACCCAGTACTTC
TRBJ2-7,-,-,TRBV4-1,CASSPVSGPSYEQYF,TGCGCCAGCAGCCCCGTTAGCGGTCCCTCCTACGAGCAGTACTTC
TRBJ2-5,TRBD2,few,TRBV29-1,CSVDRWTGTSGSETQYF,TGCAGCGTTGATAGGTGGACCGGGACTAGCGGGAGTGAGACCCAGTACTTC